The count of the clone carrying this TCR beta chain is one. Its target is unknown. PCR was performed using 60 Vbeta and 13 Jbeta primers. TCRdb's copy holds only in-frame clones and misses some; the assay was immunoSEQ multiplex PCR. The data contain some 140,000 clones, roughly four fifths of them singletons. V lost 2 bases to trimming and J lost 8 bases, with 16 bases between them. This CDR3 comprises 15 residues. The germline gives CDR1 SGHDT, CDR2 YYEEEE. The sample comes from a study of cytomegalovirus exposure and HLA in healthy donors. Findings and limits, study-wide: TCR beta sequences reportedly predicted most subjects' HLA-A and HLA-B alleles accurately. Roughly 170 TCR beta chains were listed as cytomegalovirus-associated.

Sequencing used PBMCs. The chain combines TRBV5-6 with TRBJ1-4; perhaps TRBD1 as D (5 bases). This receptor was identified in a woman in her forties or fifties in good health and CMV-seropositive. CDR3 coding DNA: TGTGCCAGCAGCTTCGGGACTGTCCGAGGCGAAAAACTGTTTTTT. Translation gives CASSFGTVRGEKLFF.